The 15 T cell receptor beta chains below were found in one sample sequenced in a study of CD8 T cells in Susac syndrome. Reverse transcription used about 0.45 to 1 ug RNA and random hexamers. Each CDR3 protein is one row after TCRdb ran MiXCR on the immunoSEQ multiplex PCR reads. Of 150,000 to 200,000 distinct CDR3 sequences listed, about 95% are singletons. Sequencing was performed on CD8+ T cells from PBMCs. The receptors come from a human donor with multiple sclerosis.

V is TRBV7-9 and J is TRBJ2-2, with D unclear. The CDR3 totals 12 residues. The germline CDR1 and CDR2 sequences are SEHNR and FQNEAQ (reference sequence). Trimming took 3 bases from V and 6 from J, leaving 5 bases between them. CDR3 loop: CASSFGPGELFF. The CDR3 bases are TGTGCCAGCAGCTTTGGACCCGGGGAGCTGTTTTTT.

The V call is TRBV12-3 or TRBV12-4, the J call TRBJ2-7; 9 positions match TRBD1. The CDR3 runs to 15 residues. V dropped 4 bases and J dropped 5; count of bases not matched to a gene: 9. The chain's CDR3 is CASSSAGQGTDEQYF. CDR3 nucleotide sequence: TGTGCCAGCAGTTCCGCGGGACAGGGAACGGACGAGCAGTACTTC.

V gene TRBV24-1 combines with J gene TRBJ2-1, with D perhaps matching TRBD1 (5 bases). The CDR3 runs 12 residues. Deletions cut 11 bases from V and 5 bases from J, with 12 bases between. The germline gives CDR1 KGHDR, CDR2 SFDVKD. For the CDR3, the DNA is TGTGCCATCTCACAGGCTAACAATGAGCAGTTCTTC. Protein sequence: CAISQANNEQFF.

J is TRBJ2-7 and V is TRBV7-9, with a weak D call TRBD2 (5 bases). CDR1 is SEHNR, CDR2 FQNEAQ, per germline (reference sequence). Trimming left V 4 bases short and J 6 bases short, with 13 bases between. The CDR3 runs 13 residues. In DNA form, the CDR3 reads TGTGCCAGCAGCTCGGGTCGGAGGAGCGAGCAGTACTTC. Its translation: CASSSGRRSEQYF.

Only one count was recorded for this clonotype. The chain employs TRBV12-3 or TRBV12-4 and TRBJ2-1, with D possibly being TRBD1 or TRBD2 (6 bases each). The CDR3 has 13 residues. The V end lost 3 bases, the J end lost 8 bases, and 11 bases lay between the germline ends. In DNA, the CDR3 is TGTGCCAGCAGTTTTCAGGGGAGGTATGAGCAGTTCTTC. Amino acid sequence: CASSFQGRYEQFF.

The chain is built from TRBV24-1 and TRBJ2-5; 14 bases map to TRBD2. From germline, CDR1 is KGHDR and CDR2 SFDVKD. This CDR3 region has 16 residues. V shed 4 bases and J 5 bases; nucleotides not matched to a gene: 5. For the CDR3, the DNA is TGTGCCACCAGTGAGGGACTAGCGGGGGTAGAGGAGACCCAGTACTTC. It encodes CATSEGLAGVEETQYF.

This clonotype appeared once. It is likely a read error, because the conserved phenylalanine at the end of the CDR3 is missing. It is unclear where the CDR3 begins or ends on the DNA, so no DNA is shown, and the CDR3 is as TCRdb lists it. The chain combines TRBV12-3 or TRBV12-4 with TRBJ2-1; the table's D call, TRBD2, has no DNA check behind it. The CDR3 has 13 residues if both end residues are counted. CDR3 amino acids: CASSLNSLLAVGI.

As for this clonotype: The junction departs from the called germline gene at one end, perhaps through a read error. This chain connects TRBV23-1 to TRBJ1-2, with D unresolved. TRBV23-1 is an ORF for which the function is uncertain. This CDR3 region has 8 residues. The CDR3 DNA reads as TGTTGCCCTGACGGCTACACCTTC. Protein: CCPDGYTF.

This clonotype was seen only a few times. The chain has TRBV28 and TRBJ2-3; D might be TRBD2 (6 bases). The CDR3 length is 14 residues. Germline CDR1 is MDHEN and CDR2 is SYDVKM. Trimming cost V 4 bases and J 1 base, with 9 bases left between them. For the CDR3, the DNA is TGTGCCAGCAGTTGGACGGGAGGCACAGATACGCAGTATTTT. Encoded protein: CASSWTGGTDTQYF.

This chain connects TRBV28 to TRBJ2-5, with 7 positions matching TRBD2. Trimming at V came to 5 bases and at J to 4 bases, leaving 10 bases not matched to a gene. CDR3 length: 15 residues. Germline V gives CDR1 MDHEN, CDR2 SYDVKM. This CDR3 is CASSRAGVLGETQYF. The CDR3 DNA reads TGTGCCAGCAGTAGGGCGGGAGTACTGGGAGAGACCCAGTACTTC.

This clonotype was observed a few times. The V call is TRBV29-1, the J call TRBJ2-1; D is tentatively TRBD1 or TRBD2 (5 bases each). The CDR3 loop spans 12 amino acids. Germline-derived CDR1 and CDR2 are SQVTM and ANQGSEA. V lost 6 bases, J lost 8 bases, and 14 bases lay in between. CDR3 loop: CSVYVGRDEQFF. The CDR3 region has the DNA TGCAGCGTCTACGTGGGACGGGATGAGCAGTTCTTC.

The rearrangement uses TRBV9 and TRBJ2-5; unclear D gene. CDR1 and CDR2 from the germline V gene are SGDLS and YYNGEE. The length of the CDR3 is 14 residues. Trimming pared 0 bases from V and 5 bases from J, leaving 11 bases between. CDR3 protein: CASSVEGSWETQYF. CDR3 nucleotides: TGTGCCAGCAGCGTAGAGGGTAGCTGGGAGACCCAGTACTTC.

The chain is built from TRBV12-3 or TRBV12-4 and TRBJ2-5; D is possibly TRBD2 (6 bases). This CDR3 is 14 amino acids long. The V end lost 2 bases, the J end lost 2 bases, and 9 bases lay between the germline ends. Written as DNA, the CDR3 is TGTGCCAGCAGTTTACACCGGGAGCAAGAGACCCAGTACTTC. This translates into CASSLHREQETQYF.

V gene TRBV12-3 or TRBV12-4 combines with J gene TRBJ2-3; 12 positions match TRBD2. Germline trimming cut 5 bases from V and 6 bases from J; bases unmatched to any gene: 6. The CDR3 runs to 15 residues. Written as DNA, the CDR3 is TGTGCCAGCAGTCGCCCAACTAGCGGGGGGGATACGCAGTATTTT. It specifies CASSRPTSGGDTQYF.

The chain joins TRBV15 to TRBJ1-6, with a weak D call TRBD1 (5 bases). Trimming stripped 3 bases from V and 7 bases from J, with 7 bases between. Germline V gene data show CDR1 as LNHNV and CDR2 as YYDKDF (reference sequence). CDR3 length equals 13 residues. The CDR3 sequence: CATSRGVNSPLHF. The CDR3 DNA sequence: TGTGCCACCAGCAGGGGGGTGAATTCACCCCTCCACTTT.